This T cell receptor beta chain comes out of a study of CD8+ T cells in alopecia areata. Samples from alopecia areata patients were lesional scalp punch biopsies and peripheral blood. cDNA reverse transcribed from extracted RNA served as the sequencing template. Assay used: immunoSEQ multiplex PCR; TCRdb lists only in-frame clones, some missing. The sample records 200,000 to 250,000 clones, approximately 61% being singletons. In this sample, this clone turned up a few times. Its antigen is still unknown. Study conclusions and caveats: Clonality was higher in lesional than normal scalp, especially in alopecia totalis/universalis.

Trimming cost V 2 bases and J 4 bases, with 7 bases left between them. The CDR3 contains 13 residues. The germline CDR1 and CDR2 sequences are MNHNY and SVGAGI (reference sequence). This chain uses TRBV6-6 with TRBJ2-3, with D unclear. Sequencing used CD4+ T cells sorted from blood, obtained at week 0. This sequence originates from a human donor with alopecia areata. The DNA for the CDR3 is TGTGCCAGCAGTTACAGGTGGCCAGATACGCAGTATTTT. This sequence encodes CASSYRWPDTQYF.